This TCR beta chain was found in a study of breast tumors, draining lymph nodes, adjacent tissues. Broader study findings: Tumors had less TCR diversity than lymph nodes, more than nontumor tissue. Tumor and nontumor repertoires were significantly more similar in luminal-like than in basal-like breast cancer.

This CDR3 contains 13 residues. Using its own MiXCR run on the multiplex PCR reads, TCRdb lists one record per CDR3 protein. The sample lists around 290,000 distinct CDR3 sequences; about 30% were seen once. This clonotype was detected only a few times. Its antigen is not identified. The lymph nodes were axillary draining lymph nodes from breast cancer patients. The source of this sequence is a female donor with breast cancer. Some clones in this sample may be carry-over from other donors' samples. The chain uses TRBV12-1 and TRBJ2-1; the D segment call TRBD2 is taken from the table without a DNA check. TRBV12-1 is noted as a pseudogene. The sequencing sample was made of axillary lymph node tissue. DNA for the CDR3: TGTGCCAGCAGCTCGACTAGCGGGAGGTTACGGTTCTTC. Encoded protein: CASSSTSGRLRFF.